These 32 T cell receptor beta chains originate from one sample sequenced in a study of blood T cell repertoires in COVID-19 (dated by TCRdb to the early 2020s). The library relied on the immunoSEQ multiplex PCR assay. In TCRdb, the immuneACCESS table is reduced to in-frame sequences with V and J assigned. These tables do not hold every clone; where another copy was compared, an unresolved V gene accounts for under half, and the others remain unexplained. This sample holds 150,000 to 200,000 clones; about 87% were observed only once. The biggest ten clones account for around 1.6% of the sample. The specimen was peripheral blood. These receptors came from a woman aged 50 to 60 with acute or convalescent COVID-19.

The chain is built from TRBV12-3 or TRBV12-4 and TRBJ1-2; a possible D gene is TRBD1 (6 bases). The germline V and J ends were trimmed by 0 bases and 8 bases, with 10 bases remaining between them. The CDR3 length is 13 residues. The CDR3 coding sequence is TGTGCCAGCAGTTTAGCTCACAGGGACGGCTACACCTTC. Protein: CASSLAHRDGYTF.

This chain connects TRBV7-9 to TRBJ1-2; D possibly corresponds to TRBD1 (5 bases). The CDR3 is 13 residues long. V was clipped by 5 bases and J by 4 bases, with 11 bases between them. Germline lookup yields CDR1 SEHNR and CDR2 FQNEAQ (reference sequence). CDR3 amino acids: CASSVGGGYGYTF. CDR3 nucleotide sequence: TGTGCCAGCAGCGTTGGCGGGGGCTATGGCTACACCTTC.

The rearrangement uses TRBV3-1 (or the pseudogene TRBV3-2) and TRBJ2-5; no firm D call. Trimming stripped 4 bases from V and 5 bases from J, with 14 bases between. The germline V gene has CDR1 LGHDT and CDR2 YNNKEL (reference sequence). This CDR3 has 14 amino acids. The CDR3 region has the DNA TGTGCCAGCAGCCCCATCCCAGTGTGGGAGACCCAGTACTTC. Protein product: CASSPIPVWETQYF.

The chain uses TRBV13 and TRBJ1-3; D remains unclear. The germline V gene encodes CDR1 PRHDT and CDR2 FYEKMQ (reference sequence). Trimming cost V 0 bases and J 1 base, with 7 bases left between them. The CDR3 consists of 15 residues. The CDR3 spells CASSLGWESGNTIYF. The CDR3 region has the DNA TGTGCCAGCAGCTTAGGATGGGAGTCTGGAAACACCATATATTTT.

This chain connects TRBV7-3 to TRBJ1-2; D not certain. CDR1 is SGHTA and CDR2 is FQGTGA in the germline V gene. The CDR3 contains 15 residues. V lost 2 bases and J lost 3, with 13 bases in between. For the CDR3, the DNA is TGTGCCAGCAGCTTATCGGGCGGAGGGCACTATGGCTACACCTTC. This gives the protein CASSLSGGGHYGYTF.

The chain joins TRBV7-2 to TRBJ1-2; the D gene is possibly TRBD1 (6 bases). Looked up from germline, CDR1 is SGHTA and CDR2 is FQGNSA. The V end was cut by 2 bases, the J end by 8 bases, with 18 bases between. The CDR3 has 15 amino acids. In DNA form, the CDR3 reads TGTGCCAGCAGCTTAAATTCCGTGGGGGCGCGGGGCTACACCTTC. It translates to CASSLNSVGARGYTF.

This chain joins TRBV19 and TRBJ2-5; 9 bases line up with TRBD1. This CDR3 is 14 amino acids long. The ends lost 7 bases at V and 4 bases at J; junction bases unmatched: 7. Germline V gene data show CDR1 as LNHDA and CDR2 as SQIVND (reference sequence). CDR3 region: CASTTGQGGETQYF. The CDR3, as DNA: TGTGCCAGTACCACGGGACAGGGAGGAGAGACCCAGTACTTC.

The chain links TRBV12-2 to TRBJ2-7; no check of the table's D call, TRBD1, against the DNA was made. TRBV12-2 is a recognized pseudogene. The CDR3 extends over 14 amino acids. The CDR3, as DNA: TGTGCAAGTCGCTTCGTACAGGAGTCCTACGAGCAGTACTTC. It codes for CASRFVQESYEQYF.

The table lists this clone with a count of one. The CDR3 spells CASSLQGSSDTQYF. The CDR3 DNA reads TGTGCCAGCAGCTTACAGGGGAGTTCGGATACGCAGTATTTT. The V gene is TRBV5-4, the J gene TRBJ2-3; the match to TRBD1 covers 7 bases. The CDR3 runs to 14 residues. The junction had 6 bases not matched to a gene; V was cut back by 2 bases and J by 6 bases. Looked up from germline, CDR1 is SGHNT and CDR2 is YYREEE (reference sequence).

The chain links TRBV7-9 to TRBJ1-3, with a tentative D call TRBD1 (5 bases). This CDR3 spans 15 amino acids. Per the germline V gene, CDR1 is SEHNR and CDR2 is FQNEAQ (reference sequence). Between the trimmed V and J ends, which lost 2 bases and 3 bases, there was a span of 11 bases. The CDR3 loop reads CASSLRRGDGNTIYF. The CDR3 DNA follows: TGTGCCAGCAGCTTAAGACGGGGGGATGGAAACACCATATATTTT.

The chain is built from TRBV6-5 and TRBJ2-7; tentatively, D is TRBD1 (5 bases). Germline V CDR1 and CDR2: MNHEY, SVGAGI. The CDR3 totals 13 residues. Trimming shortened V by 4 bases and J by 3 bases, and 10 bases separated the two germline ends. CDR3 in amino acids: CASSFSDNYEQYF. CDR3 nucleotide sequence: TGTGCCAGCAGTTTCTCGGACAACTACGAGCAGTACTTC.

This chain joins TRBV4-3 and TRBJ2-7; D is ambiguous. V lost 2 bases, J lost 0 bases, and 11 bases lay in between. From germline, CDR1 is LGHNA and CDR2 YSLEER. The CDR3 totals 15 residues. CDR3 loop: CASSQQTGSSYEQYF. The DNA of the CDR3 is TGCGCCAGCAGCCAACAGACGGGTAGCTCCTACGAGCAGTACTTC.

The chain couples TRBV27 to TRBJ1-2; 10 positions agree with TRBD1. The length of the CDR3 is 16 residues. Germline V lookup: CDR1 MNHEY, CDR2 SMNVEV (reference sequence). V gave up 4 bases and J gave up 8 bases; unmatched junction bases: 13. This chain's CDR3 is CASSSHLDRGRRGYTF. CDR3 coding DNA: TGTGCCAGCAGTTCACACCTTGACAGGGGGCGACGGGGCTACACCTTC.

The table lists this clone with a count of one. This sequence joins TRBV18 and TRBJ2-3; 10 nucleotides match TRBD1. J lost 4 bases, V lost 4 bases, and 5 bases had no gene match. CDR1 is KGHSH, CDR2 LQKENI, per germline. The CDR3 loop spans 15 amino acids. CDR3 region: CASSQNGQGADTQYF. The CDR3 nucleotides are TGTGCCAGCTCACAAAACGGACAGGGGGCAGATACGCAGTATTTT.

The chain uses TRBV18 and TRBJ1-5; 9 nucleotides agree with TRBD1. CDR3 length: 16 residues. The V segment lost 3 bases and the J segment 0 bases; nucleotides outside the gene matches: 3. Germline CDR1 is KGHSH and CDR2 is LQKENI. The CDR3 loop is CASSPGTGYSNQPQHF. For the CDR3, the DNA is TGTGCCAGCTCACCGGGGACAGGGTATAGCAATCAGCCCCAGCATTTT.

This chain joins TRBV4-3 and TRBJ1-4; D unclear. Trimming shortened V by 0 bases and J by 8 bases, and 22 bases separated the two germline ends. Germline V gives CDR1 LGHNA, CDR2 YSLEER. This CDR3 comprises 18 residues. In nucleotides, the CDR3 is TGCGCCAGCAGCCAAGATGCGGGTCCACCGGGGTGGGAAGAAAAACTGTTTTTT. Its protein product is CASSQDAGPPGWEEKLFF.

The chain recombines TRBV5-1 with TRBJ1-3; D not resolved. This CDR3 has 15 amino acids. Germline CDR1 reads SGHRS; CDR2 reads YFSETQ. Trimming took off 2 bases at V and 0 bases at J, with 9 bases between the two ends. The CDR3 DNA follows: TGCGCCAGCAGCTTCGGGCGGGACTCTGGAAACACCATATATTTT. Translated: CASSFGRDSGNTIYF. The entire variable domain, with the rest obtained from reference TRBV5-1 and TRBJ1-3, is as follows: KAGVTQTPRYLIKTRGQQVTLSCSPISGHRSVSWYQQTPGQGLQFLFEYFSETQRNKGNFPGRFSGRQFSNSRSEMNVSTLELGDSALYLCASSFGRDSGNTIYFGEGSWLTVV.

V is TRBV6-4 and J is TRBJ2-1, with 9 positions matching TRBD1. There are 15 residues in the CDR3. The J segment lost 12 bases and the V segment lost 6 bases, leaving 15 bases of the junction unmatched. Germline lookup yields CDR1 MRHNA and CDR2 SNTAGT. The chain's CDR3 is CASRVYPGQGVAQFF. The CDR3, as DNA: TGTGCCAGCAGAGTCTATCCGGGACAGGGAGTAGCGCAGTTCTTC.

In this sample, this clone turned up a few times. The rearrangement uses TRBV5-6 and TRBJ1-1, with 7 bases fitting TRBD1. Germline CDR1 is SGHDT and CDR2 is YYEEEE. The CDR3 is 14 amino acids. After removal of 2 bases from V and 1 base from J, the junction contained 2 bases not matched to a gene. CDR3: CASSLQGTNTEAFF. CDR3 nucleotide sequence: TGTGCCAGCAGCTTACAGGGGACGAACACTGAAGCTTTCTTT.

The chain is built from TRBV21-1 and TRBJ1-6. TRBV21-1 is a pseudogene segment. The CDR3 covers 16 residues. The CDR3 DNA sequence: TGTGCCAGCAGCAAAGGGAGAGGGCGAAGGTATTCACCCCTCCACTTT. Encoded protein: CASSKGRGRRYSPLHF.

This clone showed up just a few times. This sequence joins TRBV7-2 and TRBJ2-3, with D possibly matching TRBD1 (6 bases). The CDR3 has 14 amino acids. Trimming cost V 3 bases and J 1 base, with 8 bases left between them. CDR1 and CDR2 (germline): SGHTA, FQGNSA. This chain's CDR3 is CASSLGAGTDTQYF. CDR3 sequence (DNA): TGTGCCAGCAGCTTGGGGGCGGGCACAGATACGCAGTATTTT.

The V and J genes are TRBV14 and TRBJ2-5; D may be TRBD1 (6 bases). There are 14 residues in the CDR3. Trimming removed 4 bases at V and 2 bases at J, with 11 bases between. Germline V CDR1 and CDR2: SGHDN, FVKESK. The CDR3 DNA reads TGTGCCAGCAGCCGAGGACAGATACAAGAGACCCAGTACTTC. Translating gives CASSRGQIQETQYF.

The sample holds a few counts of this clone. V usage is TRBV10-3 and J usage is TRBJ1-3; TRBD1 agrees at 7 bases. The CDR3 consists of 15 residues. V was clipped by 4 bases and J by 2 bases; unmatched bases: 5. Germline loops: CDR1 ENHRY, CDR2 SYGVKD. This chain's CDR3 is CAISGGTGAGNTIYF. DNA for the CDR3: TGTGCCATCAGTGGGGGTACAGGGGCTGGAAACACCATATATTTT.

V and J are TRBV5-1 and TRBJ2-1; a weak D match, TRBD2 (5 bases). V lost 4 bases, J lost 10 bases, and 15 bases lay in between. The germline gives CDR1 SGHRS, CDR2 YFSETQ. This CDR3 has 13 amino acids. The CDR3 region is CASSPGSGEEQFF. CDR3 nucleotides: TGCGCCAGCAGCCCGGGGTCCGGGGAGGAGCAGTTCTTC.

This chain links TRBV11-2 with TRBJ2-3; 7 bases map to TRBD2. V shed 5 bases, J shed 6 bases, and the junction held 11 bases outside the gene matches. The CDR3 is 15 residues long. Germline V CDR1 and CDR2: SGHAT, FQNNGV. In nucleotides, the CDR3 is TGTGCCAGCAGCCCAGCGGGAAACCGTGGCGATACGCAGTATTTT. Amino acid sequence: CASSPAGNRGDTQYF.

The chain carries TRBV21-1 and TRBJ1-3. TRBV21-1 is described as a pseudogene. The CDR3 loop spans 16 amino acids. The CDR3 nucleotides are TGTGCCAGCAGCAAAGCGCGGGCGTCCTCTGGAAACACCATATATTTT. Its translation: CASSKARASSGNTIYF.

This sequence joins TRBV6-2 or TRBV6-3 and TRBJ1-1, with 8 bases aligning to TRBD1. Germline trimming cut 0 bases from V and 3 bases from J; bases unmatched to any gene: 0. This CDR3 has 14 amino acids. CDR1 is MNHEY and CDR2 is SVGEGT in the germline V gene. The CDR3 is CASSYSDRDTEAFF. The CDR3 DNA reads TGTGCCAGCAGTTACTCGGACAGGGACACTGAAGCTTTCTTT.

The rearrangement links TRBV13 to TRBJ1-2, with unresolved D. The germline V gene encodes CDR1 PRHDT and CDR2 FYEKMQ (reference sequence). The CDR3 consists of 12 residues. V lost 4 bases, J lost 3 bases, and 6 bases lay in between. The CDR3 is CASSYRYYGYTF. The CDR3 DNA is TGTGCCAGCAGCTACAGATACTATGGCTACACCTTC.

J is TRBJ2-3 and V is TRBV3-1 (or the pseudogene TRBV3-2), with D possibly matching TRBD2 (7 bases). The germline V gene encodes CDR1 LGHDT and CDR2 YNNKEL (reference sequence). The CDR3 totals 18 residues. Trimming took 8 bases from V and 1 from J, leaving 25 bases between them. The CDR3 nucleotides are TGTGCCAGCGCATTCAGACTAGGGGGGGGCCGTGGCACAGATACGCAGTATTTT. Translated, it gives CASAFRLGGGRGTDTQYF.

The chain couples TRBV3-1 (or the pseudogene TRBV3-2) to TRBJ1-5; D ambiguous. The germline V gene has CDR1 LGHDT and CDR2 YNNKEL (reference sequence). CDR3 length: 13 amino acids. Trimming pared 1 base from V and 7 bases from J, leaving 8 bases between. CDR3 DNA: TGTGCCAGCAGCCAAGCGGGAGGCCAGCCCCAGCATTTT. It specifies CASSQAGGQPQHF.

The chain links TRBV2 to TRBJ2-7, with TRBD2 matching over 7 bases. Germline CDR1 SNHLY, CDR2 FYNNEI. V was pared by 7 bases and J by 2 bases, with 8 bases of the junction left unmatched. This CDR3 is 14 amino acids long. The CDR3 region has the DNA TGTGCCAGCAACCCTGAGCGGGGACCCTACGAGCAGTACTTC. Translation: CASNPERGPYEQYF.

V and J are TRBV7-6 and TRBJ2-5; 13 bases are shared with TRBD2. V shed 3 bases, J shed 1 base, and the junction held 2 bases outside the gene matches. Germline loops: CDR1 SGHVS, CDR2 FNYEAQ. This CDR3 is built from 16 residues. The CDR3 loop is CASSLGLAGPQETQYF. The CDR3, as DNA: TGTGCCAGCAGCTTGGGACTAGCGGGGCCCCAAGAGACCCAGTACTTC.